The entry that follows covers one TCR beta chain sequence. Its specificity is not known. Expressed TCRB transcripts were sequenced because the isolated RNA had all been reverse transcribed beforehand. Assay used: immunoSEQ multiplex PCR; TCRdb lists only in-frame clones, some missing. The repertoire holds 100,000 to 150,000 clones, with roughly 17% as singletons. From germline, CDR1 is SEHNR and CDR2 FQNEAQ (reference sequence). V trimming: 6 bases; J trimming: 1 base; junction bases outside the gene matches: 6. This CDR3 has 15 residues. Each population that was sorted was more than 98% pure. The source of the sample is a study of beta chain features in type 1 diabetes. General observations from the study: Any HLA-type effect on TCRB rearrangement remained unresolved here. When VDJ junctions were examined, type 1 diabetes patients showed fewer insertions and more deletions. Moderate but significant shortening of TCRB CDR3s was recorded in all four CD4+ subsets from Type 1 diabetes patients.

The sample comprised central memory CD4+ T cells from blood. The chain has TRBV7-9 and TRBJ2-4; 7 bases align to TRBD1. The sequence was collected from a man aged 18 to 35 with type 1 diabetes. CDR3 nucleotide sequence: TGTGCCAGCAGATCCGGACAGGAGGCCAAAAACATTCAGTACTTC. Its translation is CASRSGQEAKNIQYF.